This T cell receptor (beta chain) was sequenced during a study of T cell changes during pregnancy in multiple sclerosis. The protocol was immunoSEQ multiplex PCR, while the TCRdb copy is restricted to in-frame clones and leaves out a portion. Here the sample spans around 50,000 clones, approximately 90% being singletons. In germline, CDR1 is ENHRY, CDR2 SYGVKD. The CDR3 extends over 17 amino acids. Trimming removed 1 base from V and 2 bases from J, with 15 bases in between. This clone showed up just once. The chain employs TRBV10-3 and TRBJ2-1; D is unresolved. This material consisted of CD8+ T cells from peripheral blood mononuclear cells, taken in the second trimester of pregnancy. The origin of this receptor is a female donor with multiple sclerosis, enrolled in a pregnancy study. Here the CDR3 DNA reads TGTGCCATCAGTGAGTTTCGGCAGGCCGGTACCTACAATGAGCAGTTCTTC. It is translated as CAISEFRQAGTYNEQFF.